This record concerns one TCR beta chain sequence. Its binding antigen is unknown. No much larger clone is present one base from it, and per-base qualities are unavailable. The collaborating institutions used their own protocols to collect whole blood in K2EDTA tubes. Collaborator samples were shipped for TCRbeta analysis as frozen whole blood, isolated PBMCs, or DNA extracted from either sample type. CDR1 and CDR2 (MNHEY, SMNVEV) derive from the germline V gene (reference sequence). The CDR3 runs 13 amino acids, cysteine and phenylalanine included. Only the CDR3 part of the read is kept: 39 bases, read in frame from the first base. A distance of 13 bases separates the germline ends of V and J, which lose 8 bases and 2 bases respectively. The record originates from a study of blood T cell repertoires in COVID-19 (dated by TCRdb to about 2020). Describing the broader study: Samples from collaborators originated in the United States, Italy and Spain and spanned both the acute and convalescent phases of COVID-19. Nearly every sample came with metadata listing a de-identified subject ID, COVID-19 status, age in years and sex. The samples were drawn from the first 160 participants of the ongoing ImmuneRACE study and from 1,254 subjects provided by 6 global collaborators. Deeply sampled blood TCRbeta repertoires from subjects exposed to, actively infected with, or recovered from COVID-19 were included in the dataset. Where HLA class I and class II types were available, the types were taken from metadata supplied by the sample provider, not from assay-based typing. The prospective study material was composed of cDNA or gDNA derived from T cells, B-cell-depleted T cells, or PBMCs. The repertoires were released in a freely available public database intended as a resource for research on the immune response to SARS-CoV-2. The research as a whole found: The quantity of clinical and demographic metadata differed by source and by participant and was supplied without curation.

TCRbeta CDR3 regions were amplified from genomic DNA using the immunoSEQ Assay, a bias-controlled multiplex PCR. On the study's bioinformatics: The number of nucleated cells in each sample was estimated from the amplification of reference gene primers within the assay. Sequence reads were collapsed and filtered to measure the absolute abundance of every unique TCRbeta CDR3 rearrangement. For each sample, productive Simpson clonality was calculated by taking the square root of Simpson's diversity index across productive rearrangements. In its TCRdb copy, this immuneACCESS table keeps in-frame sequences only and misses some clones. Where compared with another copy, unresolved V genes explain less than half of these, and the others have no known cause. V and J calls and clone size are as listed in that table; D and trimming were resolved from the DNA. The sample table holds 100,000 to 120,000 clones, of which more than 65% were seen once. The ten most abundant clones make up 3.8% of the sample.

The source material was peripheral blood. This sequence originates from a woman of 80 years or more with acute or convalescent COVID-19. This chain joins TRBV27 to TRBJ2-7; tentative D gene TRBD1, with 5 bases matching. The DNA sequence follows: TGTGCCAGCCCCGACAGACCTCCCTACGAGCAGTACTTC. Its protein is CASPDRPPYEQYF.